Below, one T cell receptor beta chain is given with its context. The antigen remains unidentified. V was clipped by 5 bases and J by 0 bases, with 5 bases between them. From germline, CDR1 is SGHTA and CDR2 FQGNSA. There are 13 residues in the CDR3. TCRdb itself ran the 5' RACE reads through MiXCR, one entry per CDR3 protein. The sample holds fewer than 250,000 distinct CDR3 sequences, 27% seen once. The sample is drawn from a study of T-cell memory formation after mild COVID-19. Findings and caveats of the study: Pre-infection memory already had some responding clones, implying cross-reactive memory joined.

The sequenced sample consisted of PBMCs or a T cell subset sorted from them (not recorded which). V usage is TRBV7-2 and J usage is TRBJ1-5; D ambiguous. The sequence was collected from an adult woman who had mild COVID-19 (a few samples of this study predate the infection). Cell type and time point are not known. In DNA, the CDR3 is TGTGCCAGCAGCCAGAATAGCAATCAGCCCCAGCATTTT. The encoded protein is CASSQNSNQPQHF.